This TCR beta chain was recovered during a study of T-cell memory formation after mild COVID-19 (dated by TCRdb to the early 2020s). Regarding the complete study: TCR sequence clusters from the two donors were found to be largely donor specific. The cohort was made up of two young adult volunteers, one female and one male, who were previously healthy. T-cell clones expanding and contracting after mild COVID-19 in two donors were tracked by longitudinal TCRalpha and TCRbeta repertoire sequencing.

Study-wide findings and limitations: Some responding clones were detected in pre-infection memory, suggesting pre-existing cross-reactive memory T cells joined the SARS-CoV-2 response. Only two mild cases were covered by the study, and larger cohorts that include severe cases with pre-infection samples were considered necessary. SARS-CoV-2 specificity was not confirmed for the second-wave clones peaking on day 37. From day 15 to 85, contracting clones showed balanced CD4/CD8 phenotypes, whereas a second wave of clones that expanded from day 15 to 37 leaned towards CD4+. Contracting CD4+ clones appeared mostly in the CM and EM memory subsets, whereas CD8+ clones were enriched in EMRA.

Ficoll-Paque density gradient centrifugation was used to isolate PBMCs. This clonotype was detected only a few times. Its antigen target is currently unknown. One base away there is no much larger clone; base qualities are not given. The CDR3 runs 15 amino acids, cysteine and phenylalanine included. The sequence is cut down to CDR3 DNA, 45 bases in frame from base 1. CDR1 MGHDK and CDR2 SYGVNS are derived from the germline V gene. V is reduced by 3 bases and J by 1 base, leaving a spacing of 12 bases between them. TCRdb shows the sequencer as Illumina NovaSeq 6000. Using 5'RACE with constant-segment primers, TCRalpha and TCRbeta cDNA libraries were constructed, with sample barcodes and unique molecular identifiers added in the process. Trizol reagent was used to extract RNA from every sample. Amplification of the libraries took two PCR steps, and the second step added a second sample barcode plus Illumina TruSeq adapters. Sequencing of libraries was performed on an Illumina NovaSeq with 2 x 150 bp paired-end reads. In the authors' own workflow: Demultiplexing of reads and collapsing into UMI-guided consensus sequences were performed with migec v1.2.7. Using mixcr v2.1.11, UMI consensuses were aligned to TRA and TRB V and J templates and then assembled into clonotypes. A clonotype was counted as expanded or contracted only if both edgeR and NoisET called the change significant, with noise models trained on biological replicates. For edgeR calls, the cutoffs were a false discovery rate-adjusted p below 0.01 and a log2 fold-change threshold of 1. PCA with hierarchical clustering of max-normalized trajectories of the 1000 most abundant clonotypes was used as exploratory dynamics analysis. Separately sequenced CD4+ and CD8+ repertoires were used to assign a CD4 or CD8 phenotype to each responding clone. The raw public reads went through TCRdb reprocessing: fastp at Q25, MiXCR clone calling, in-frame beta chains kept. Rows merge per CDR3 protein into single entries with the most common DNA and genes. The V and J calls and clone size come from TCRdb's table, not from the authors' own analysis. Across this sample there are hundreds of thousands of distinct CDR3 sequences, with about 23% seen only once. The top ten clonotypes cover about an eighth of the sample.

Source material: PBMCs or a T cell subset sorted from them (not recorded which). The chain uses TRBV25-1 and TRBJ2-5, with the D gene tentatively TRBD1 or TRBD2, based on 6 matching bases in each. The receptor's source is an adult woman who had mild COVID-19 (a few samples of this study predate the infection). The sample titles of this study are shuffled in the database, so cell type and time point are left out; the donor was told from shared clones. Here is the DNA: TGTGCCAGCAGTGATGTCGGGGGCAGCCAAGAGACCCAGTACTTC. Translated, this is CASSDVGGSQETQYF.